This T cell receptor beta chain came from a study of identical twins. The V gene lost 6 bases and the J gene lost 6 bases, with 20 bases spanning the gap. The CDR3 runs 15 residues. Per the germline V gene, CDR1 is SGHAT and CDR2 is FQNNGV. TCRdb passed the 5' RACE reads through MiXCR, listing each CDR3 protein once. The data show approximately 220,000 distinct CDR3 sequences, over 8% seen once. In its sample, this clonotype was seen a few times. Material: memory (CD45RO+) T cells sorted from blood. The TCR comes from a woman aged 18-35 years in good health. V and J are TRBV11-2 and TRBJ1-1, with D possibly being TRBD1 (5 bases). CDR3 coding DNA: TGTGCCAGCAGACACCGGCCAGGAAGGGGCGCTGAAGCTTTCTTT. This encodes CASRHRPGRGAEAFF.